What follows are 20 T cell receptor beta chains derived from one specimen sequenced in a study of PD-1 blockade in classical Hodgkin lymphoma. Time point: cycle 4 day 1 (C4D1), after six to seven weeks of nivolumab. Every patient had relapsed following autologous stem cell transplantation, and cohorts differed in brentuximab vedotin exposure. Thawed PBMCs yielded CD4+ T cells through magnetic negative selection. Method: immunoSEQ multiplex PCR; TCRdb's copy keeps in-frame clones and lacks some. The sample consists of more than 25,000 clones, 80% to 90% of them appearing once. The specimen was CD4+ T cells from blood, collected before the fourth cycle of nivolumab. The source of these receptors is a human donor with classical Hodgkin lymphoma.

The genes are TRBV5-5 and TRBJ2-7; D is uncertain. This CDR3 region has 12 residues. Trimming removed 4 bases at V and 6 bases at J, with 11 bases between. The germline V gene has CDR1 SGHKS and CDR2 YYEKEE (reference sequence). The CDR3 region is CASSPVYGEQYF. The CDR3 DNA sequence: TGTGCCAGCAGCCCCGTCTATGGCGAGCAGTACTTC.

A few counts support this clone. The chain employs TRBV7-9 and TRBJ1-2; no clear D gene. Looked up from germline, CDR1 is SEHNR and CDR2 is FQNEAQ (reference sequence). V dropped 2 bases and J dropped 6 bases, with 7 bases sitting between them. This CDR3 contains 12 residues. The DNA of the CDR3 is TGTGCCAGCAGCTTATCGGATGATGGCTACACCTTC. Encoded protein: CASSLSDDGYTF.

This clone has a handful of counts. The chain employs TRBV5-1 and TRBJ1-1; the D gene is possibly TRBD1 (6 bases). V lost 4 bases and J 1 base, leaving 8 bases between the germline ends. The CDR3 spans 13 residues. Per the germline V gene, CDR1 is SGHRS and CDR2 is YFSETQ. The CDR3 is CASSTQGNTEAFF. CDR3 in DNA: TGCGCCAGCAGCACACAGGGGAACACTGAAGCTTTCTTT.

The chain links TRBV18 to TRBJ1-2, with a weak D call TRBD1 (5 bases). Germline V gene lookup returns CDR1 KGHSH and CDR2 LQKENI. The germline V and J ends were trimmed by 3 bases and 4 bases, with 24 bases remaining between them. The CDR3 length is 18 residues. The CDR3 sequence: CASSPLIGLGSGPYGYTF. The CDR3 DNA is TGTGCCAGCTCACCGCTTATCGGCCTCGGGTCAGGGCCCTATGGCTACACCTTC.

The rearrangement joins TRBV6-5 to TRBJ2-3; D may be TRBD2 (6 bases). With 6 bases removed from V and 2 bases from J, the gap between germline ends came to 9 bases. CDR1 MNHEY and CDR2 SVGAGI come from the germline V gene. The CDR3 runs to 13 residues. CDR3 protein: CASRRDFTDTQYF. CDR3 nucleotides: TGTGCCAGCAGAAGGGACTTCACAGATACGCAGTATTTT.

The V and J genes are TRBV5-4 and TRBJ1-1, with 10 positions matching TRBD1. Germline V lookup: CDR1 SGHNT, CDR2 YYREEE (reference sequence). V lost 4 bases and J lost 10; bases outside the gene matches: 13. The CDR3 has 15 residues. CDR3 amino acids: CASSIPTGTGALAFF. The CDR3 DNA follows: TGTGCCAGCAGCATACCCACCGGGACAGGGGCTTTAGCTTTCTTT.

J is TRBJ1-4 and V is TRBV15; 8 bases are a match to TRBD1. The junction had 15 bases not matched to a gene; V was cut back by 10 bases and J by 8 bases. This CDR3 comprises 15 residues. Per the germline V gene, CDR1 is LNHNV and CDR2 is YYDKDF (reference sequence). The CDR3 reads CASREQGVLGEKLFF. As DNA, the CDR3 is TGTGCCAGCCGTGAACAGGGGGTCTTGGGGGAAAAACTGTTTTTT.

The count of this clone is one. The chain joins TRBV19 to TRBJ2-1; 8 nucleotides line up with TRBD2. Losses at the gene ends were 1 base for V and 10 bases for J; bases not matched to a gene: 3. CDR1 and CDR2 from the germline V gene are LNHDA and SQIVND (reference sequence). This CDR3 has 13 amino acids. The CDR3 sequence is CASSIGLAMEQFF. DNA of the CDR3: TGTGCCAGTAGTATAGGACTAGCGATGGAGCAGTTCTTC.

The V call is TRBV6-5, the J call TRBJ1-6, with 7 bases identical to TRBD1. The CDR3 spans 16 residues. Germline assignment: CDR1 MNHEY and CDR2 SVGAGI. V was clipped by 0 bases and J by 10 bases; unmatched bases: 9. CDR3 bases: TGTGCCAGCAGTTACTCGGTCCCACAGGGGAGGTCACCCCTCCACTTT. This translates into CASSYSVPQGRSPLHF.

The rearrangement joins TRBV5-1 to TRBJ2-5; TRBD2 aligns across 11 bases. The CDR3 loop spans 14 amino acids. Germline values: CDR1 SGHRS, CDR2 YFSETQ. The V gene end was trimmed by 7 bases and the J gene end by 0 bases; junction bases not matched to a gene: 2. The CDR3 nucleotides read TGCGCCAGCCGACTAGCGGGGAACCAAGAGACCCAGTACTTC. Encoded protein: CASRLAGNQETQYF.

The V call is TRBV11-3, the J call TRBJ1-1, with a tentative D call TRBD1 (5 bases). V lost 0 bases to trimming and J lost 13 bases, with 15 bases between them. CDR1 SGHNT and CDR2 YENEEA come from the germline V gene. This CDR3 comprises 13 residues. The CDR3 DNA is TGTGCCAGCAGCTTAGATGGGTCGGGACTGGTTTTCTTT. This sequence encodes CASSLDGSGLVFF.

This rearrangement joins TRBV2 to TRBJ2-5; TRBD1 aligns across 9 bases. The CDR3 totals 18 residues. Germline V gene sequence: CDR1 SNHLY, CDR2 FYNNEI. The junction had 18 bases not matched to a gene; V was cut back by 1 base and J by 9 bases. The CDR3 loop is CASSEVGGGQGIFRSQYF. CDR3 DNA sequence: TGTGCCAGCAGTGAAGTAGGGGGAGGACAGGGGATTTTTAGGTCCCAGTACTTC.

A few counts support this clone. The rearrangement joins TRBV25-1 to TRBJ1-1; perhaps TRBD1 as D (5 bases). Germline V CDR1 and CDR2: MGHDK, SYGVNS. V dropped 7 bases and J dropped 0 bases, with 9 bases sitting between them. The CDR3 loop spans 13 amino acids. CDR3 nucleotide sequence: TGTGCCAGCATCGGGACCCTGAACACTGAAGCTTTCTTT. Translated, it gives CASIGTLNTEAFF.

The V and J genes are TRBV5-4 and TRBJ2-2; 10 bases map to TRBD2. Germline V gives CDR1 SGHNT, CDR2 YYREEE (reference sequence). The CDR3 loop spans 15 amino acids. V shed 5 bases, J shed 7 bases, and the junction held 8 bases outside the gene matches. This CDR3 is CASRRAGGPVGELFF. The CDR3, as DNA: TGTGCCAGCAGGAGAGCGGGGGGGCCGGTCGGGGAGCTGTTTTTT.

This clone was seen just once. The V call is TRBV12-2, the J call TRBJ1-6. TRBV12-2 is labeled a pseudogene. This CDR3 contains 13 residues. CDR3 amino acids: CASRLPTGRTLHF. The CDR3 DNA follows: TGTGCAAGTCGCTTACCGACCGGCCGGACCCTCCACTTT.

The chain links TRBV5-6 to TRBJ2-5; 12 nucleotides agree with TRBD2. This CDR3 has 17 residues. Trimming cost V 3 bases and J 5 bases; bases outside gene matches: 11. In germline, CDR1 is SGHDT, CDR2 YYEEEE. In DNA form, the CDR3 reads TGTGCCAGCAGCTCCAGACTAGCGGGGGCCCTTGGGGAGACCCAGTACTTC. Translated: CASSSRLAGALGETQYF.

The chain employs TRBV4-2 and TRBJ1-2, with a tentative D call TRBD1 (5 bases). This CDR3 has 18 residues. Trimming cost V 1 base and J 8 bases, with 26 bases left between them. The germline V gene has CDR1 LGHNA and CDR2 YNFKEQ. This CDR3 reads CASSQALQTAPSYKGYTF. Here the CDR3 DNA reads TGTGCCAGCAGCCAAGCCCTCCAGACAGCGCCCTCCTATAAAGGCTACACCTTC.

This clone showed up just a few times. This chain links TRBV7-9 with TRBJ1-2; tentative D call: TRBD1 (5 bases). Trimming shortened V by 3 bases and J by 6 bases, and 14 bases separated the two germline ends. Germline V lookup: CDR1 SEHNR, CDR2 FQNEAQ (reference sequence). The CDR3 sequence is 14 residues long. CDR3 sequence: CASSLGGARDGYTF. In nucleotides, the CDR3 is TGTGCCAGCAGCTTGGGCGGGGCTAGGGATGGCTACACCTTC.

V gene TRBV5-1 combines with J gene TRBJ2-2; 8 bases match TRBD1. Germline V gives CDR1 SGHRS, CDR2 YFSETQ. CDR3 length: 14 amino acids. The junction had 6 bases not matched to a gene; V was cut back by 4 bases and J by 7 bases. The CDR3 DNA follows: TGCGCCAGCAGCGCGGACAGGGTGGTCGGGGAGCTGTTTTTT. Translated: CASSADRVVGELFF.

The rearrangement links TRBV5-1 to TRBJ2-5, with 8 bases that match TRBD2. Germline lookup yields CDR1 SGHRS and CDR2 YFSETQ. This CDR3 spans 14 amino acids. V shed 4 bases, J shed 5 bases, and the junction held 7 bases outside the gene matches. CDR3 protein: CASSVRGGEETQYF. For the CDR3, the DNA is TGCGCCAGCAGCGTCCGGGGGGGCGAGGAGACCCAGTACTTC.